This TCR beta chain was sequenced during a study of T-cell reconstitution after alpha-beta-depleted transplantation in children. Only a few counts were recorded for this clonotype. A TCRbeta library incorporating unique molecular identifiers was prepared. TCRdb reanalysed the PCR reads using MiXCR and keeps one entry per CDR3 protein. The sample lists about 540,000 distinct CDR3 sequences, about 18% occurring once. Germline V CDR1 and CDR2: SGHRS, YFSETQ. Trimming cost V 4 bases and J 5 bases; bases outside gene matches: 6. The CDR3 loop spans 14 amino acids. The TCR originated in a human donor who donated a stem cell graft to a child with acute lymphoblastic leukemia. The sequencing used PBMCs from the stem cell graft donor, collected from the stem cell graft. The chain carries TRBV5-1 and TRBJ2-5; 9 positions match TRBD2. CDR3 protein: CASSGGLAEETQYF. The CDR3 DNA is TGCGCCAGCAGCGGGGGACTAGCAGAGGAGACCCAGTACTTC.